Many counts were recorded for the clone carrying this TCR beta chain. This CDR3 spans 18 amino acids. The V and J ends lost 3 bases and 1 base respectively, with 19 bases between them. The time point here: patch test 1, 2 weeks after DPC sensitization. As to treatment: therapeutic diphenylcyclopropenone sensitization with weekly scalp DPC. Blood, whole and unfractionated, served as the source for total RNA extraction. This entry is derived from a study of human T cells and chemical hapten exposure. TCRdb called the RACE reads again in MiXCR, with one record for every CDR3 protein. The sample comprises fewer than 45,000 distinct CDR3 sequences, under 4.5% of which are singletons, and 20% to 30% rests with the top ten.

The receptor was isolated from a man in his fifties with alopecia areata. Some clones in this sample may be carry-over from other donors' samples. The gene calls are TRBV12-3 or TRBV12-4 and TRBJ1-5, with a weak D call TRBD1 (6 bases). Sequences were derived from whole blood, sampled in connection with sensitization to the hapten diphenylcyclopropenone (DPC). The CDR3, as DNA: TGTGCCAGCAGTTTTGCATTAAAAGGGGGAAGGAGCAATCAGCCCCAGCATTTT. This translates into CASSFALKGGRSNQPQHF.